The TCR beta chain under discussion was sequenced for a study of a mutant IDH1 vaccine in newly diagnosed glioma. Clones were sequenced by immunoSEQ multiplex PCR, and TCRdb holds only the in-frame ones, with some missing. The sample includes 50,000 to 75,000 clones, around 80% seen only once; the top ten take around 7.4%. The CDR3 runs 15 residues. V shed 5 bases, J shed 5 bases, and the junction held 8 bases outside the gene matches. Germline values: CDR1 SNHLY, CDR2 FYNNEI. This clone was seen just once. Its antigen is currently unknown. Described time point: week 5, during vaccination. Topical imiquimod accompanied each vaccine dose, which consisted of 300 ug of mutant IDH1 20-mer peptide. Overall study results and limits: Apparently, pseudoprogression bore no relation to changes among the top peripheral T cell clonotypes. The occurrence of vaccine-induced immune responses was seen in 90% to 95% of patients.

The receptor's source is a woman between 45 and 65 years old with glioma. The rearrangement joins TRBV2 to TRBJ2-5, with TRBD2 matching 10 bases. The sample was PBMCs, taken from a glioma patient whose treatment included an IDH1 peptide vaccine. The CDR3 coding sequence is TGTGCCAGCAGTCTGAGCGGGGGGGCAGGTGAGACCCAGTACTTC. This encodes CASSLSGGAGETQYF. The complete variable domain, with remaining parts taken from reference TRBV2 and TRBJ2-5, reads EPEVTQTPSHQVTQMGQEVILRCVPISNHLYFYWYRQILGQKVEFLVSFYNNEISEKSEIFDDQFSVERPDGSNFTLKIRSTKLEDSAMYFCASSLSGGAGETQYFGPGTRLLVL.